The source of this T cell receptor beta chain is a study of human T cells and chemical hapten exposure (dated by TCRdb to the early 2020s). Some background on the complete study: For sensitization, 2% DPC in acetone was applied to a roughly 2 cm by roughly 2 cm area of upper inner arm skin. Patients additionally received weekly therapeutic DPC doses to the scalp throughout the roughly 25-week study period. Patch tests used Finn chambers with 0.01% DPC on the upper back, scored after 6 days by International Contact Dermatitis Research Group standards. Most of the patients in the cohort were female, and the cohort covered alopecia areata with under or over 50% scalp involvement, alopecia totalis and alopecia universalis. Libraries were pooled for sequencing, and per-sample TCR yields varied mainly because of small differences in library volumes within the pool. Peripheral blood TCR repertoire changes were tracked in vivo in alopecia patients during primary and secondary sensitization to the hapten diphenylcyclopropenone (DPC). Patient blood was sampled pre-sensitization (week 0) and at 2, 6 and about 24 weeks after DPC sensitization. About 30 alopecia patients provided blood for TCR sequencing at one to four time points (pre-sensitization, 2, 6 and 24 weeks).

According to the germline V gene, CDR1 reads MNHEY and CDR2 reads SVGEGT. CDR3 length: 17 amino acids, cysteine to phenylalanine. Only CDR3 DNA is held: 51 bases, read in frame from base 1. The junction shows trimming of 5 bases on V and 0 bases on J, plus 20 bases between the germline ends. Broader findings and caveats from the paper: Repeated subsampling changed both the strength of the expansion versus patch-test correlation and the threshold at which that correlation became significant. Significantly more large CDR3 similarity clusters were formed by expanded TCRs than by pre-sensitization or healthy control sets, consistent with antigen-driven responses. Patch test score correlated positively with the number of PT1 expanded TCRs, reaching significance at thresholds 8, 16 and 32 but not at 4. Because every patient had alopecia, a presumed autoimmune disease, the patients' immune response might differ from that of healthy individuals. No change with DPC sensitization was found in the number of TCRs above 1 in 1000 frequency, and no evidence of global repertoire structure alterations was found.

The table lists this clonotype with many counts. The specificity of this receptor is unknown. There are no base qualities to consult, and no much larger clone falls within one base. Reading the label with the study, this specimen's time point is: patch test 1, 2 weeks after DPC sensitization. What this sample's treatment or condition label stands for: therapeutic diphenylcyclopropenone sensitization with weekly scalp DPC. Blood at each patch-test visit was drawn before the patch test was applied. Patients were eligible if aged 18 to 70, diagnosed with alopecia and judged suitable for DPC therapy, and pregnant patients were excluded. Total RNA was extracted from unfractionated whole blood collected in Tempus Blood RNA tubes. Library preparation employed RACE. The sequencing machine was a NextSeq 500. During library preparation, unique molecular identifiers were attached to individual cDNA molecules so that TCRs could be counted quantitatively and reproducibly. From each blood RNA sample, both TCR alpha and TCR beta chains were sequenced. The original methods were these. A median of around 96,000 TCRs per sample was observed, with a range of about 23,224 to 750,000. The Decombinator software suite was used to annotate V, J and CDR3 in the TCR reads. Every sample was subsampled to the same number of TCRs (28,000) for the PS versus PT1 abundance plots. TCRs were defined as expanded if absent before sensitization and observed at least eight times at the 2-week time point. The public sequencing data were trimmed at Q25 with fastp and processed into clonotypes with MiXCR by TCRdb, which kept only in-frame beta chains. Under each unique CDR3 protein, matching rows form one entry showing the most common genes and DNA. These V and J calls are TCRdb output, not the study's own analysis. The sample data list around 190,000 distinct CDR3 sequences, and under 25% of these were observed just once. In total, the top ten clones hold over 6.5% of the sample.

This sequence uses TRBV6-2 or TRBV6-3 and TRBJ2-7, with the D gene not clear enough to name. Sequencing used whole blood, obtained in connection with sensitization to the hapten diphenylcyclopropenone (DPC). This TCR was recovered from a woman aged 50 to 60 with alopecia areata. Some clones in this sample may be carry-over from other donors' samples. CDR3 loop: CASSEYSRRPNSYEQYF. The DNA reads TGTGCCAGCAGTGAATACTCCCGACGCCCGAACTCCTACGAGCAGTACTTC.